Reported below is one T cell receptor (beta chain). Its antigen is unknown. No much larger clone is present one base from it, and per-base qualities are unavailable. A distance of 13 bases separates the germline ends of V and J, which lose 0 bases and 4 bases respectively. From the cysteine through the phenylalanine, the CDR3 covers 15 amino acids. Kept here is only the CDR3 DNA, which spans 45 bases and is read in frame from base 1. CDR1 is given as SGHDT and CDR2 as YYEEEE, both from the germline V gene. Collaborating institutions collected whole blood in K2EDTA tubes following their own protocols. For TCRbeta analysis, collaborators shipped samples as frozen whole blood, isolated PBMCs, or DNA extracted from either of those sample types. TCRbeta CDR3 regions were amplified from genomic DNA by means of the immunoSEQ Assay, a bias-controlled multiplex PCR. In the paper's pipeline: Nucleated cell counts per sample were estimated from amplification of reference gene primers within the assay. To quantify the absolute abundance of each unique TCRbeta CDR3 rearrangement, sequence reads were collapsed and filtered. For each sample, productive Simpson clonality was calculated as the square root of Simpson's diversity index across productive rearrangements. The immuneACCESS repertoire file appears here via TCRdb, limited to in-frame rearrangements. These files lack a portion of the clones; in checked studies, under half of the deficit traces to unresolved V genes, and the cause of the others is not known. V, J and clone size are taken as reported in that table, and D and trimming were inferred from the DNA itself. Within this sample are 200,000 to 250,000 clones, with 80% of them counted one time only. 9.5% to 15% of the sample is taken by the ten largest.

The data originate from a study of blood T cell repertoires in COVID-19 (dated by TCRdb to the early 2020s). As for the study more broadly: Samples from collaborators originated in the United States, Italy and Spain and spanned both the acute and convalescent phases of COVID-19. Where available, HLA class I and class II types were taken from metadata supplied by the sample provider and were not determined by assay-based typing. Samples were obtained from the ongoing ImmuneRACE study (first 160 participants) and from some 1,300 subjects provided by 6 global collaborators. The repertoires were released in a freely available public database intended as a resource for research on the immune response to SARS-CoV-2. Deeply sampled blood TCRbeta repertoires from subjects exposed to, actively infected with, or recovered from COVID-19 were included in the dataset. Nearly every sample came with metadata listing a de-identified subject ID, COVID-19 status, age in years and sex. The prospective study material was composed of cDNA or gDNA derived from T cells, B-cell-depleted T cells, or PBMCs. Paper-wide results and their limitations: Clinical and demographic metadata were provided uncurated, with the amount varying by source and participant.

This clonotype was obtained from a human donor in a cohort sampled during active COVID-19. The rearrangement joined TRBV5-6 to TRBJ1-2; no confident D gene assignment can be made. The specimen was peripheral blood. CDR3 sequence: CASSLGSVPGYGYTF. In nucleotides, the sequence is TGTGCCAGCAGCTTGGGGAGCGTACCTGGCTATGGCTACACCTTC.